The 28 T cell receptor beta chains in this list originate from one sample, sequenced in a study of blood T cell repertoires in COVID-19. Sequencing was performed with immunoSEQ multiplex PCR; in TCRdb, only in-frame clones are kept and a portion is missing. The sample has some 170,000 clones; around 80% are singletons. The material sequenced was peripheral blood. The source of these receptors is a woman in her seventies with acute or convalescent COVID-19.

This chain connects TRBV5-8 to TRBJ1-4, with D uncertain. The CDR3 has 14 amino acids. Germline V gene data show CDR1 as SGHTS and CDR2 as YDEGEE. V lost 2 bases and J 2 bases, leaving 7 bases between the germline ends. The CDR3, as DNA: TGTGCCAGCAGCTTTGGCCAGACTAATGAAAAACTGTTTTTT. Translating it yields CASSFGQTNEKLFF.

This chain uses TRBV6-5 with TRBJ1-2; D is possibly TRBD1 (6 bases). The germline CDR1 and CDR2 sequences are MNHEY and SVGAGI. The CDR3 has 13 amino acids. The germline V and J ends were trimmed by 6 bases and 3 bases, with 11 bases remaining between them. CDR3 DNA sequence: TGTGCCAGCAGCACAGGGTCCTACTATGGCTACACCTTC. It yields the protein CASSTGSYYGYTF.

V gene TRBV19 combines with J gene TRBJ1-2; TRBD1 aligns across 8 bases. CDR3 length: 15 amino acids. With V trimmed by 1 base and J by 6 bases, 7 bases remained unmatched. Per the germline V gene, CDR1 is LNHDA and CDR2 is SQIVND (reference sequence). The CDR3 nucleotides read TGTGCCAGTAGTATAGGTCTCCTGACAGGGGATGGCTACACCTTC. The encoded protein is CASSIGLLTGDGYTF.

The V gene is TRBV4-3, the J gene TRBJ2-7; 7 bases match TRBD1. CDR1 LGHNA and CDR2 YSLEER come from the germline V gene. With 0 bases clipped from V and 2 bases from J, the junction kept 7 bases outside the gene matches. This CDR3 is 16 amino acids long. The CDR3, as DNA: TGCGCCAGCAGCCAAGAATATGGGACAGCCGCCTACGAGCAGTACTTC. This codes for CASSQEYGTAAYEQYF.

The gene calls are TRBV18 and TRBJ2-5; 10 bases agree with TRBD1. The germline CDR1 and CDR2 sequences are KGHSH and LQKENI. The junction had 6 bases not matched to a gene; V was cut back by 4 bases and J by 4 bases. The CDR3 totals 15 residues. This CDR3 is CASSLGQGVIETQYF. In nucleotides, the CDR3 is TGTGCCAGCTCACTCGGACAGGGGGTCATAGAGACCCAGTACTTC.

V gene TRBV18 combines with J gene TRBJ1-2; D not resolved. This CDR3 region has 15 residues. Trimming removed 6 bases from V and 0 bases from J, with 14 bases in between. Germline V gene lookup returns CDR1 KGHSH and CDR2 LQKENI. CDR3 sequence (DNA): TGTGCCAGCTCCCCCACCCAAAACTCTAACTATGGCTACACCTTC. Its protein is CASSPTQNSNYGYTF.

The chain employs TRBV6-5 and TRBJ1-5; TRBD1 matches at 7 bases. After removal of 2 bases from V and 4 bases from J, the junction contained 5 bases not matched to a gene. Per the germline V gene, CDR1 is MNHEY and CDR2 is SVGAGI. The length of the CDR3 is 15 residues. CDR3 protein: CASSYRGQPNQPQHF. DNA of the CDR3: TGTGCCAGCAGTTACAGGGGACAGCCTAATCAGCCCCAGCATTTT.

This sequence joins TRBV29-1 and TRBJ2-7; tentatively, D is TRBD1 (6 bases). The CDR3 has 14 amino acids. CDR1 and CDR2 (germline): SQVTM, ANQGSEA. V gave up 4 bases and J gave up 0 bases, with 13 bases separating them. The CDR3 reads CSVGPRGHSYEQYF. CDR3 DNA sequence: TGCAGCGTTGGGCCCAGGGGCCACTCCTACGAGCAGTACTTC.

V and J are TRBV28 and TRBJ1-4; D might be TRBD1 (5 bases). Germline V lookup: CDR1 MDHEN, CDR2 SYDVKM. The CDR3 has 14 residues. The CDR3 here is CGIRETGMGEKLFF. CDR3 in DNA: TGTGGGATCCGAGAAACAGGAATGGGCGAAAAACTGTTTTTT.

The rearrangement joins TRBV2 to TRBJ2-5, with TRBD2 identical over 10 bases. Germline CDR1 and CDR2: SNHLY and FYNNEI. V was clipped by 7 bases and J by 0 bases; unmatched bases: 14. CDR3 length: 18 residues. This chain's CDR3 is CASKASGSTPPYQETQYF. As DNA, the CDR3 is TGTGCCAGCAAGGCTAGCGGGAGTACCCCCCCGTACCAAGAGACCCAGTACTTC.

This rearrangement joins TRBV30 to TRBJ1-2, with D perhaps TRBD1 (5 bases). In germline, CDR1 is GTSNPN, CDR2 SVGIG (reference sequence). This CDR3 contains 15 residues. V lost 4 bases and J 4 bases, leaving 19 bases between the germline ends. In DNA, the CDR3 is TGTGCCTGGAAAAGGGCAGGGCCGGTTATCTATGGCTACACCTTC. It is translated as CAWKRAGPVIYGYTF.

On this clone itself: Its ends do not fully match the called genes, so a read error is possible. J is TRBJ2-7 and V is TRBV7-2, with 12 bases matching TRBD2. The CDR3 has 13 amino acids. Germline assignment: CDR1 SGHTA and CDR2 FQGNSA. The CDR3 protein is CASSLTSGGRTYF. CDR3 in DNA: TGTGCCAGCAGCCTAACTAGCGGGGGGCGAACCTATTTC.

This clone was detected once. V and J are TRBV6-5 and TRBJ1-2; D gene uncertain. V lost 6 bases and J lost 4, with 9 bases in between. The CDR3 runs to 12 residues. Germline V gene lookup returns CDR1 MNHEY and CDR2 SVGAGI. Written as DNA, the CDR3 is TGTGCCAGCAGGCACAGAGCCTATGGCTACACCTTC. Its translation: CASRHRAYGYTF.

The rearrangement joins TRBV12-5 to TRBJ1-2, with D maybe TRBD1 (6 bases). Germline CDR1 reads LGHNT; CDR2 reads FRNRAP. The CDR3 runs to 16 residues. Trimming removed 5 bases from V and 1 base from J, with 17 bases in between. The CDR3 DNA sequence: TGTGCTAGTGGTACCTCGGACAGCCACTTTAACTATGGCTACACCTTC. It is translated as CASGTSDSHFNYGYTF.

The CDR3 region has the DNA TGTGCCAGCAGTCCAGTCACAGATACGCAGTATTTT. Protein product: CASSPVTDTQYF. The chain recombines TRBV2 with TRBJ2-3; D not certain. V was cut by 5 bases and J by 2 bases, with 5 bases left in between. CDR3 length: 12 amino acids. From germline, CDR1 is SNHLY and CDR2 FYNNEI.

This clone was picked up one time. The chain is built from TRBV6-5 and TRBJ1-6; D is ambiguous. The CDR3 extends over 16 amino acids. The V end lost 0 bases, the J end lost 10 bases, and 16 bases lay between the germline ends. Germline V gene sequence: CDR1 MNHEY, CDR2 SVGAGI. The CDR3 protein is CASSYSAERTGSPLHF. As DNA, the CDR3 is TGTGCCAGCAGTTACTCGGCCGAAAGGACGGGATCACCCCTCCACTTT.

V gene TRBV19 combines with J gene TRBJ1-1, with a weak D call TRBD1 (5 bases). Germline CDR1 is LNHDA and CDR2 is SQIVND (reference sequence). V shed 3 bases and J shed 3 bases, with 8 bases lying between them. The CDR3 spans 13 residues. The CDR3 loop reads CASSIQGHTEAFF. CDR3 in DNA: TGTGCCAGTAGTATTCAGGGCCACACTGAAGCTTTCTTT.

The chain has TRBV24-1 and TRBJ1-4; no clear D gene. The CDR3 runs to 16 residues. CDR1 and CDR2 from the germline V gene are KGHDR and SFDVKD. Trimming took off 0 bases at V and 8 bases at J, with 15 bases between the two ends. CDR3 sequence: CATSDLRSGREEKLFF. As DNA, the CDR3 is TGTGCCACCAGTGATTTGAGGTCGGGTCGAGAAGAAAAACTGTTTTTT.

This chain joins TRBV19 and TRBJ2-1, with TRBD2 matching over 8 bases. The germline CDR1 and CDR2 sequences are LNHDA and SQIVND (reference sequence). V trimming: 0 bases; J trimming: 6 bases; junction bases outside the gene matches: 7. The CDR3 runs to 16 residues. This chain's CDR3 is CASSIDRAGGSNEQFF. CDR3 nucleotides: TGTGCCAGTAGTATAGATAGGGCGGGAGGATCCAATGAGCAGTTCTTC. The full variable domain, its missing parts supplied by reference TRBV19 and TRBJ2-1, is DGGITQSPKYLFRKEGQNVTLSCEQNLNHDAMYWYRQDPGQGLRLIYYSQIVNDFQKGDIAEGYSVSREKKESFPLTVTSAQKNPTAFYLCASSIDRAGGSNEQFFGPGTRLTVL.

CDR3 sequence reads: CASSGRDQPQHF. The CDR3 DNA reads as TGTGCCAGCAGCGGCAGGGATCAGCCCCAGCATTTT. The V and J genes are TRBV2 and TRBJ1-5, with a possible D match to TRBD1 (5 bases). Germline V gene lookup returns CDR1 SNHLY and CDR2 FYNNEI. Trimming removed 6 bases from V and 5 bases from J, with 8 bases in between. The CDR3 consists of 12 residues.

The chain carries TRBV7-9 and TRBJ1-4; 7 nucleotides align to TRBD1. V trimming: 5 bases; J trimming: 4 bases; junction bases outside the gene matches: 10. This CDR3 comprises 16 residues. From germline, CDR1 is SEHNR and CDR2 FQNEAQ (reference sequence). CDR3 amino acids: CASSTDWQGGNEKLFF. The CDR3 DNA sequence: TGTGCCAGCAGCACGGACTGGCAGGGGGGTAATGAAAAACTGTTTTTT. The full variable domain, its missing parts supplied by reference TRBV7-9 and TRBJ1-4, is DTGVSQNPRHKITKRGQNVTFRCDPISEHNRLYWYRQTLGQGPEFLTYFQNEAQLEKSRLLSDRFSAERPKGSFSTLEIQRTEQGDSAMYLCASSTDWQGGNEKLFFGSGTQLSVL.

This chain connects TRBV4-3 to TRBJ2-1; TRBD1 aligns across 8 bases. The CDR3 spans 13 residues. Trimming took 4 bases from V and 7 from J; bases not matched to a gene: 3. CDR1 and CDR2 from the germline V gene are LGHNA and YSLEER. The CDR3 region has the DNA TGCGCCAGCAGCCCGGACAGGGCGAATGAGCAGTTCTTC. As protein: CASSPDRANEQFF.

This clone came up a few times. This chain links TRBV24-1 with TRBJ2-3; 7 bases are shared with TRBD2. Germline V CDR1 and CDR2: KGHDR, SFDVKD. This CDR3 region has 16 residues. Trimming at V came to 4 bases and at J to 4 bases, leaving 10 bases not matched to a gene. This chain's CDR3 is CATSDASTSRADTQYF. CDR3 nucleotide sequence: TGTGCCACCAGTGACGCCTCGACTAGCCGGGCAGATACGCAGTATTTT.

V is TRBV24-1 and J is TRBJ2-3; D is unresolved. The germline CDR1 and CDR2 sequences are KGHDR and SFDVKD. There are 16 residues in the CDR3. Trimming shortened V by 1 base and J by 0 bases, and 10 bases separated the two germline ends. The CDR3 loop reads CATSDFYAASTDTQYF. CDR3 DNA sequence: TGTGCCACCAGTGATTTCTATGCGGCTAGCACAGATACGCAGTATTTT.

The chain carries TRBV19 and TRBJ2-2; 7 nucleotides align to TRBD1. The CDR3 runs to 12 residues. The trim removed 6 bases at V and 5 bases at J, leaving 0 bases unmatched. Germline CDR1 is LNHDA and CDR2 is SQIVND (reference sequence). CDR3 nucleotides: TGTGCCAGTAGGGACAGGACCGGGGAGCTGTTTTTT. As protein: CASRDRTGELFF.

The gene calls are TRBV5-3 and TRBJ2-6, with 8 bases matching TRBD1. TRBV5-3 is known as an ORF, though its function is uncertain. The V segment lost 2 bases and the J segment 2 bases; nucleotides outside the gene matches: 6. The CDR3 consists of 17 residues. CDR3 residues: CARSLSRQGPGANVLTF. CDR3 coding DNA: TGTGCCAGAAGCTTAAGTAGACAGGGGCCTGGGGCCAACGTCCTGACTTTC.

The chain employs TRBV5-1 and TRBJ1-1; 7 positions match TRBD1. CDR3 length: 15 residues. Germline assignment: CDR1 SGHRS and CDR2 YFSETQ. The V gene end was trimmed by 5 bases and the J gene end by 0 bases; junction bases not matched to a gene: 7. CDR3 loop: CASSLYRGVNTEAFF. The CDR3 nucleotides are TGCGCCAGCAGTCTTTACAGGGGCGTGAACACTGAAGCTTTCTTT. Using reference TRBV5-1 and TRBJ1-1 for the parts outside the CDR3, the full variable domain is KAGVTQTPRYLIKTRGQQVTLSCSPISGHRSVSWYQQTPGQGLQFLFEYFSETQRNKGNFPGRFSGRQFSNSRSEMNVSTLELGDSALYLCASSLYRGVNTEAFFGQGTRLTVV.

The CDR3 DNA is TGTGCCAGCAGCAACACAGGGGGCGGCAATCAGCCCCAGCATTTT. Encoded protein: CASSNTGGGNQPQHF. The V call is TRBV6-1, the J call TRBJ1-5; 9 bases line up with TRBD1. Germline loops: CDR1 MNHNS, CDR2 SASEGT. The CDR3 loop spans 15 amino acids. V dropped 6 bases and J dropped 2; count of bases not matched to a gene: 5.